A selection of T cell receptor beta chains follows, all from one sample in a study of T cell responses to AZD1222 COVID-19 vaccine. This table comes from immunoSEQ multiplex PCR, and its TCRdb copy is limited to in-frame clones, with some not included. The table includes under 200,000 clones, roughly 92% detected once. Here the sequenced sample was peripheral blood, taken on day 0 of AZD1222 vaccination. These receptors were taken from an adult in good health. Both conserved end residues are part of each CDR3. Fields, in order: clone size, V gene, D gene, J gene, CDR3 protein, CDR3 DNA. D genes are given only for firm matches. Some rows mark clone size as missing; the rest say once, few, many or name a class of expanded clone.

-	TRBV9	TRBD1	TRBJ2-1	CASSVTGGIDEQFF	TGTGCCAGCAGCGTGACAGGGGGCATCGATGAGCAGTTCTTC
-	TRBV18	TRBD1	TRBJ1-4	CASSLSRDRVPNEKLFF	TGTGCCAGCTCACTGTCCCGGGACAGGGTCCCTAATGAAAAACTGTTTTTT
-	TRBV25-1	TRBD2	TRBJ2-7	CASSEGGTKSYEQYF	TGTGCCAGCAGTGAAGGAGGGACTAAATCCTACGAGCAGTACTTC
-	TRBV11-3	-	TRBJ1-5	CASSLVGGNQPQHF	TGTGCCAGCAGCTTAGTCGGGGGGAATCAGCCCCAGCATTTT
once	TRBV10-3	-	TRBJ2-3	CAISSDTYTQYF	TGTGCCATCAGTTCCGACACCTATACGCAGTATTTT
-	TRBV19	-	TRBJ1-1	CASSNTGKNTEAFF	TGTGCCAGTAGCAATACAGGAAAGAACACTGAAGCTTTCTTT
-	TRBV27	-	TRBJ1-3	CASSKQPWGGNTIYF	TGTGCCAGCAGCAAGCAACCCTGGGGTGGAAACACCATATATTTT
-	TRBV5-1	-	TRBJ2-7	CASSLGAGTVKLSYEQYF	TGCGCCAGCAGCTTGGGGGCGGGGACAGTGAAACTCTCCTACGAGCAGTACTTC
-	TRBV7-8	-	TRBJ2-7	CASSLAGDEQYF	TGTGCCAGCAGCTTAGCGGGAGACGAGCAGTACTTC
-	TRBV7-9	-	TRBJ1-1	CASSFDPTVPLNTEAFF	TGTGCCAGCAGCTTCGACCCCACAGTCCCCTTGAACACTGAAGCTTTCTTT
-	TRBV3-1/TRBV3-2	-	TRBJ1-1	CASSQDLGNRREAFF	TGTGCCAGCAGCCAAGACCTGGGGAACAGACGTGAAGCTTTCTTT
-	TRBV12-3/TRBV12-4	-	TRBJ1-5	CASRRTDQPQHF	TGTGCCAGCAGGCGGACAGATCAGCCCCAGCATTTT
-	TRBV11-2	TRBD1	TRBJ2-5	CASSLGVQGEYQETQYF	TGTGCCAGCAGCTTAGGGGTACAGGGGGAGTACCAAGAGACCCAGTACTTC
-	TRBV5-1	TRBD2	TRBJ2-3	CASSSVGGTTDTQYF	TGCGCCAGCAGCTCCGTGGGGGGGACGACAGATACGCAGTATTTT
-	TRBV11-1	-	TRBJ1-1	CASSSEVGLNTEAFF	TGTGCCAGCAGCTCAGAGGTGGGGTTGAACACTGAAGCTTTCTTT
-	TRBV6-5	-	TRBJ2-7	CASRETGTYEQYF	TGTGCCAGTCGGGAAACAGGGACCTACGAGCAGTACTTC
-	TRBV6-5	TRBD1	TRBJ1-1	CASRTGRSEAFF	TGTGCCAGCAGGACAGGGAGAAGTGAAGCTTTCTTT
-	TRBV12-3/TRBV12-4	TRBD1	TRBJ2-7	CASRPQGFNEQYF	TGTGCCAGCAGACCACAGGGGTTCAACGAGCAGTACTTC
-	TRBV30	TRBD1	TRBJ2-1	CAWSARGGGRGFFGEQFF	TGTGCCTGGAGTGCCCGGGGTGGCGGCAGGGGGTTTTTTGGTGAGCAGTTCTTC
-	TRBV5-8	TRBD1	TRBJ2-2	CASSRGQGNTGELFF	TGTGCCAGCAGCCGAGGACAGGGTAACACCGGGGAGCTGTTTTTT
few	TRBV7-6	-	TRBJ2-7	CASSPQSGPYEQYF	TGTGCCAGCAGCCCTCAGAGCGGGCCATACGAGCAGTACTTC
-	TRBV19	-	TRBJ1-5	CASSMRAKINPQHF	TGTGCCAGTAGTATGAGGGCCAAAATCAATCCCCAGCATTTT
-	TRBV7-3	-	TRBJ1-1	CASSSEGAAGTEAFF	TGTGCCAGCAGCTCCGAAGGAGCAGCGGGGACTGAAGCTTTCTTT
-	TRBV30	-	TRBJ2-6	CAWSIGANVLTF	TGTGCCTGGAGTATCGGGGCCAACGTCCTGACTTTC
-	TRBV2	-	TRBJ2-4	CASSEVQMSMGENIQYF	TGTGCCAGCAGTGAAGTGCAGATGTCAATGGGAGAAAACATTCAGTACTTC
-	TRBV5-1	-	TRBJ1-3	CASSGSSGNTIYF	TGCGCCAGCTCAGGGAGCTCTGGAAACACCATATATTTT
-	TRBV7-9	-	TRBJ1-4	CASSYDLGVRGEKLFF	TGTGCCAGCAGCTACGACCTCGGGGTTCGAGGAGAAAAACTGTTTTTT
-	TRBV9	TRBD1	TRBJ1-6	CASNRTRGNSPLHF	TGTGCCAGCAACAGGACCAGGGGGAATTCACCCCTCCACTTT
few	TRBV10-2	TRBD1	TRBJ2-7	CASGTGAYEQYF	TGCGCCAGCGGGACAGGGGCCTACGAGCAGTACTTC
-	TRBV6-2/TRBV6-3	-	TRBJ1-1	CASSPQVYTEAFF	TGTGCCAGCAGTCCGCAGGTCTACACTGAAGCTTTCTTT
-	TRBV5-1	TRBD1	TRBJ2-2	CASGADRGLTGELFF	TGCGCCAGCGGGGCGGACAGGGGGCTTACCGGGGAGCTGTTTTTT
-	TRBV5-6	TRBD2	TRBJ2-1	CASSSPSGLGYNEQFF	TGTGCCAGCAGCTCCCCCTCGGGACTAGGATACAATGAGCAGTTCTTC
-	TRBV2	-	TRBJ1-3	CASSVGNTIYF	TGTGCCAGCAGCGTTGGAAACACCATATATTTT
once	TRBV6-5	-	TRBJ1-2	CASSYSLVGDYGYTF	TGTGCCAGCAGTTACAGTCTGGTGGGGGACTATGGCTACACCTTC
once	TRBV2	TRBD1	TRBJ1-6	CASPGTGYSPLHF	TGTGCCAGCCCCGGGACAGGGTATTCACCCCTCCACTTT
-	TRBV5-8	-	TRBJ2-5	CASSFGQRRKETQYF	TGTGCCAGCAGCTTCGGACAGCGAAGAAAAGAGACCCAGTACTTC
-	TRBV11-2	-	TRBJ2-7	CASSLRSYEQYF	TGTGCCAGCAGCTTAAGGTCCTACGAGCAGTACTTC
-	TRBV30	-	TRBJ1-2	CAWMGNRGYTF	TGTGCCTGGATGGGGAATCGTGGCTACACCTTC
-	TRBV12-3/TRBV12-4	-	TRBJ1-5	CASSLESNQPQHF	TGTGCCAGCAGTTTAGAGAGCAATCAGCCCCAGCATTTT
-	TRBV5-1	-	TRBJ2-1	CASSLGGGSYNEQFF	TGCGCCAGCAGCTTAGGGGGAGGGTCCTACAATGAGCAGTTCTTC
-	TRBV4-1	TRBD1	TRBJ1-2	CASSVQGAPEYGYTF	TGCGCCAGCAGCGTACAGGGGGCGCCGGAATATGGCTACACCTTC
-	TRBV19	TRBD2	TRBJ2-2	CASSPPLGRGENTGELFF	TGTGCCAGTAGTCCCCCCCTCGGGCGGGGGGAGAACACCGGGGAGCTGTTTTTT
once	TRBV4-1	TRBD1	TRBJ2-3	CASSSTLTGTGQYTQYF	TGCGCCAGCAGCTCTACTTTGACCGGGACAGGACAATATACGCAGTATTTT
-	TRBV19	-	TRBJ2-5	CASRRPGVQETQYF	TGTGCCAGTAGAAGACCTGGAGTACAAGAGACCCAGTACTTC
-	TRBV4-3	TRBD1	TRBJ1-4	CASSARTGTIVIATNEKLFF	TGCGCCAGCAGCGCGCGGACAGGGACAATAGTGATTGCAACTAATGAAAAACTGTTTTTT
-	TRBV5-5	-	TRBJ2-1	CASSFQGRVSYNEQFF	TGTGCCAGCAGCTTTCAGGGCAGGGTCTCCTACAATGAGCAGTTCTTC
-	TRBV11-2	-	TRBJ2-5	CASSLIRQETQYF	TGTGCCAGCAGCTTGATAAGGCAAGAGACCCAGTACTTC
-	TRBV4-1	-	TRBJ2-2	CASSQDWVGLRPNTGELFF	TGCGCCAGCAGCCAAGACTGGGTAGGACTAAGGCCCAACACCGGGGAGCTGTTTTTT
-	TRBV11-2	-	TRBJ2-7	CASSLAMTDYEQYF	TGTGCCAGCAGCTTAGCCATGACTGACTACGAGCAGTACTTC
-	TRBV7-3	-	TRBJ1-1	CASSEHINTEAFF	TGTGCCAGCAGCGAGCACATTAACACTGAAGCTTTCTTT
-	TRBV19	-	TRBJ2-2	CASSINPAGWAGELFF	TGTGCCAGTAGTATTAATCCAGCCGGGTGGGCCGGGGAGCTGTTTTTT
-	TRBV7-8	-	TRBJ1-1	CASSLAPTGRMNTEAFF	TGTGCCAGCAGCTTAGCCCCGACAGGACGCATGAACACTGAAGCTTTCTTT
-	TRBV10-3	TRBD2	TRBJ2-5	CAISESGLAGGETQYF	TGTGCCATCAGTGAGAGTGGACTAGCGGGAGGAGAGACCCAGTACTTC
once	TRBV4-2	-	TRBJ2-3	CASSPRQGGSPDTQYF	TGTGCCAGCAGCCCTCGGCAGGGTGGGTCTCCAGATACGCAGTATTTT
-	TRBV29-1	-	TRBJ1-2	CSVPGQRNYGYTF	TGCAGCGTTCCCGGACAGAGAAACTATGGCTACACCTTC